These T cell receptor beta chains were read from a single sample in a study of blood T cell repertoires in COVID-19. Clones were sequenced by immunoSEQ multiplex PCR, and TCRdb holds only the in-frame ones, with some missing. The sample contains about 180,000 clones, 88% of which appear only once. The sample consisted of PBMCs or T cells enriched from blood (not recorded which). The receptor source for this set is a young woman who had recovered from COVID-19. Both conserved end residues are part of each CDR3. Fields, in order: D gene, clone size, J gene, V gene, CDR3 protein, CDR3 DNA. The D gene is left open where the match is weak. Not every row has a clone size; where given, it reads once, few, many or a size class.

D: NA
size: NA
J: TRBJ2-1
V: TRBV27
CDR3: CAGNRGEQFF
DNA: TGTGCCGGGAATCGGGGGGAGCAGTTCTTC

D: NA
size: NA
J: TRBJ2-7
V: TRBV6-5
CDR3: CASNRDSGREQYF
DNA: TGTGCCAGCAACCGAGATTCAGGTCGCGAGCAGTACTTC

D: NA
size: NA
J: TRBJ1-6
V: TRBV2
CDR3: CASRATGNSPLHF
DNA: TGTGCCAGCAGGGCCACAGGGAACTCACCCCTCCACTTT

D: NA
size: NA
J: TRBJ1-4
V: TRBV6-5
CDR3: CASRDNGLSNEKLFF
DNA: TGTGCCAGCAGGGACAACGGGCTATCTAATGAAAAACTGTTTTTT

D: NA
size: many
J: TRBJ2-5
V: TRBV4-1
CDR3: CASSQDVTQETQYF
DNA: TGCGCCAGCAGCCAAGATGTGACACAAGAGACCCAGTACTTC

D: TRBD2
size: NA
J: TRBJ2-1
V: TRBV9
CDR3: CASSTVAGLTYNEQFF
DNA: TGTGCCAGCAGCACCGTAGCGGGGCTGACCTACAATGAGCAGTTCTTC

D: TRBD1
size: NA
J: TRBJ1-2
V: TRBV28
CDR3: CASSYRGLYGYTF
DNA: TGTGCCAGCAGTTACAGGGGGCTATATGGCTACACCTTC

D: NA
size: NA
J: TRBJ1-4
V: TRBV19
CDR3: CASKTTDATNEKLFF
DNA: TGTGCCAGTAAAACGACAGATGCAACTAATGAAAAACTGTTTTTT

D: TRBD2
size: NA
J: TRBJ2-5
V: TRBV5-8
CDR3: CASSRDGGETQYF
DNA: TGTGCCAGCAGCAGGGACGGGGGGGAGACCCAGTACTTC

D: NA
size: NA
J: TRBJ2-2
V: TRBV6-5
CDR3: CASGLVSGELFF
DNA: TGTGCCAGCGGCCTGGTCTCCGGGGAGCTGTTTTTT

D: TRBD2
size: NA
J: TRBJ2-3
V: TRBV2
CDR3: CASRGGWTDTQYF
DNA: TGTGCCAGCCGGGGGGGCTGGACAGATACGCAGTATTTT

D: NA
size: NA
J: TRBJ1-4
V: TRBV15
CDR3: CATSPRGDEKLFF
DNA: TGTGCCACCAGCCCCAGGGGTGATGAAAAACTGTTTTTT

D: NA
size: NA
J: TRBJ2-3
V: TRBV28
CDR3: CASSFGFATGFGTQYF
DNA: TGTGCCAGCAGTTTCGGATTCGCTACAGGGTTCGGTACGCAGTATTTT

D: NA
size: NA
J: TRBJ1-5
V: TRBV2
CDR3: CASSENPPGKDQPQHF
DNA: TGTGCCAGCAGTGAAAATCCCCCAGGGAAGGATCAGCCCCAGCATTTT

D: TRBD2
size: NA
J: TRBJ2-1
V: TRBV7-9
CDR3: CASSPGLAGLYEQFF
DNA: TGTGCCAGCAGCCCGGGACTAGCGGGTTTATATGAGCAGTTCTTC

D: TRBD1
size: NA
J: TRBJ2-7
V: TRBV25-1
CDR3: CASKPGTGSYEQYF
DNA: TGTGCCAGCAAACCCGGGACAGGGAGCTACGAGCAGTACTTC

D: TRBD1
size: NA
J: TRBJ2-1
V: TRBV4-3
CDR3: CASSQDRVTYNEQFF
DNA: TGCGCCAGCAGTCAAGACAGGGTTACCTACAATGAGCAGTTCTTC

D: TRBD1
size: NA
J: TRBJ2-2
V: TRBV27
CDR3: CASSHQGAGYTGELFF
DNA: TGTGCCAGCAGTCATCAGGGGGCAGGGTACACCGGGGAGCTGTTTTTT

D: TRBD1
size: NA
J: TRBJ1-2
V: TRBV27
CDR3: CASGWTGPLRGGYTF
DNA: TGTGCCAGCGGGTGGACAGGGCCTTTGAGAGGGGGCTACACCTTC

D: NA
size: NA
J: TRBJ1-1
V: TRBV7-9
CDR3: CASSFREPKGTEAFF
DNA: TGTGCCAGCAGCTTCCGGGAGCCGAAGGGCACTGAAGCTTTCTTT

D: TRBD2
size: NA
J: TRBJ2-1
V: TRBV7-9
CDR3: CASSWLAGGPNEQFF
DNA: TGTGCCAGCAGCTGGCTAGCGGGGGGGCCGAATGAGCAGTTCTTC

D: TRBD1
size: NA
J: TRBJ1-2
V: TRBV7-9
CDR3: CASSSVSGGQGDYGYTF
DNA: TGTGCCAGCAGCTCCGTTTCTGGGGGACAGGGAGACTATGGCTACACCTTC

D: NA
size: once
J: TRBJ2-2
V: TRBV28
CDR3: CASMRVSGELFF
DNA: TGTGCCAGCATGAGGGTGTCGGGGGAGCTGTTTTTT

D: NA
size: few
J: TRBJ1-5
V: TRBV6-1
CDR3: CASSDEYSREQPQHF
DNA: TGTGCCAGCAGTGACGAGTACAGCCGAGAACAGCCCCAGCATTTT

D: TRBD1
size: NA
J: TRBJ2-7
V: TRBV4-3
CDR3: CASSQVGTGGHEQYF
DNA: TGCGCCAGCAGCCAAGTGGGGACAGGGGGCCACGAGCAGTACTTC

D: TRBD2
size: NA
J: TRBJ2-7
V: TRBV28
CDR3: CASSGGGGYEQYF
DNA: TGTGCCAGCTCAGGCGGGGGTGGCTACGAGCAGTACTTC

D: TRBD1
size: NA
J: TRBJ2-7
V: TRBV14
CDR3: CASSQDRNRGEQYF
DNA: TGTGCCAGCAGCCAAGATAGAAACAGGGGCGAGCAGTACTTC

D: NA
size: NA
J: TRBJ2-3
V: TRBV19
CDR3: CASSIGGQSTDTQYF
DNA: TGTGCCAGTAGTATAGGAGGCCAATCCACAGATACGCAGTATTTT

D: TRBD1
size: NA
J: TRBJ1-6
V: TRBV18
CDR3: CASSPQGAPYNSPLHF
DNA: TGTGCCAGCTCACCACAGGGGGCCCCCTATAATTCACCCCTCCACTTT

D: NA
size: NA
J: TRBJ2-7
V: TRBV18
CDR3: CASSRFQQGSGNYEQYF
DNA: TGTGCCAGCTCACGATTCCAACAGGGTTCGGGCAACTACGAGCAGTACTTC

D: NA
size: NA
J: TRBJ2-1
V: TRBV7-2
CDR3: CASSAVSADNEQFF
DNA: TGTGCCAGCAGCGCCGTGTCAGCGGACAATGAGCAGTTCTTC

D: NA
size: NA
J: TRBJ2-7
V: TRBV9
CDR3: CASSVGLSGGLDEQYF
DNA: TGTGCCAGCAGCGTGGGCCTATCCGGGGGGCTGGACGAGCAGTACTTC

D: NA
size: NA
J: TRBJ2-1
V: TRBV24-1
CDR3: CATSVILYNEQFF
DNA: TGTGCCACCAGTGTTATCCTCTACAATGAGCAGTTCTTC

D: TRBD2
size: NA
J: TRBJ2-2
V: TRBV19
CDR3: CATVAGGPGGELFF
DNA: TGTGCCACCGTAGCGGGGGGGCCCGGCGGGGAGCTGTTTTTT